The rows below give T cell receptor beta chains drawn from one sample of a study of blood T cell repertoires in COVID-19. TCRdb's table, derived via immunoSEQ multiplex PCR, lists solely in-frame clones and lacks some. This table holds 70,000 to 100,000 clones, approximately 81% found once. Sequenced: peripheral blood. The receptors were gathered from a woman of 80 years or more with acute or convalescent COVID-19. CDR3s include the opening cysteine and the closing phenylalanine or tryptophan. D genes are given only for firm matches. Some rows mark clone size as missing; the rest say once, few, many or name a class of expanded clone.

D	size	J	V	CDR3	DNA
.	.	TRBJ1-2	TRBV19	CASTGNFVGYTF	TGTGCCAGTACAGGGAACTTTGTCGGCTACACCTTC
TRBD1	once	TRBJ1-4	TRBV11-3	CASSLAMTGSNEKLFF	TGTGCCAGCAGCTTAGCCATGACAGGGTCAAATGAAAAACTGTTTTTT
TRBD2	.	TRBJ2-2	TRBV7-6	CASSSDLAGDTTGELFF	TGTGCCAGCAGCTCAGACTTAGCGGGGGATACCACCGGGGAGCTGTTTTTT
TRBD2	.	TRBJ2-3	TRBV3-1/TRBV3-2	CASSQTGGAVTDTQYF	TGTGCCAGCAGCCAAACCGGGGGGGCCGTTACAGATACGCAGTATTTT
TRBD1	once	TRBJ1-1	TRBV10-3	CAISEGDRGHGTEAFF	TGTGCCATCAGTGAAGGAGACAGGGGGCACGGCACTGAAGCTTTCTTT
.	.	TRBJ1-1	TRBV2	CASSYRDEAFF	TGTGCCAGCAGTTACCGGGATGAAGCTTTCTTT
.	.	TRBJ1-5	TRBV6-5	CASVAGSGPQHF	TGTGCCAGCGTTGCCGGTTCTGGGCCCCAGCATTTT
.	.	TRBJ2-2	TRBV2	CASSGGTLYGELFF	TGTGCCAGCAGTGGCGGGACCCTCTACGGGGAGCTGTTTTTT
.	.	TRBJ2-1	TRBV21-1	CASSKGSCRGGASNEQFF	TGTGCCAGCAGCAAGGGGAGCTGCCGCGGGGGGGCCTCGAATGAGCAGTTCTTC
TRBD1	few	TRBJ2-7	TRBV6-6	CASSLRDRGHYEQYF	TGTGCCAGCAGTCTCCGGGACAGGGGGCACTACGAGCAGTACTTC
.	.	TRBJ1-5	TRBV5-4	CASSLGQGKPQHF	TGTGCCAGCAGCTTGGGGCAGGGGAAGCCCCAGCATTTT
.	few	TRBJ2-7	TRBV4-1	CASSQGPYEQYF	TGCGCCAGCAGCCAGGGGCCCTACGAGCAGTACTTC
.	.	TRBJ2-3	TRBV18	CASSPFSTDTQYF	TGTGCCAGCTCACCCTTTAGCACAGATACGCAGTATTTT
.	.	TRBJ2-7	TRBV24-1	CATSDPGRPHEQYF	TGTGCCACCAGTGACCCGGGAAGACCTCACGAGCAGTACTTC
.	.	TRBJ2-1	TRBV1	CTSSLYRTSEFYNEQFF	TGCACCAGCAGCCTGTACCGGACTAGCGAGTTCTACAATGAGCAGTTCTTC
TRBD2	.	TRBJ2-2	TRBV11-2	CASSLRGGPNTGELFF	TGTGCCAGCAGCTTACGCGGGGGGCCGAACACCGGGGAGCTGTTTTTT
.	.	TRBJ1-3	TRBV3-1/TRBV3-2	CASSRADYRGNTIYF	TGTGCCAGCAGCCGTGCTGATTACAGAGGAAACACCATATATTTT
.	.	TRBJ2-2	TRBV14	CASSLSGADTGELFF	TGTGCCAGCAGCCTTTCTGGGGCGGACACCGGGGAGCTGTTTTTT
.	.	TRBJ1-1	TRBV19	CASSIVPFSPEAFF	TGTGCCAGTAGTATAGTGCCGTTTAGCCCTGAAGCTTTCTTT
.	.	TRBJ2-1	TRBV2	CASSESIEQFF	TGTGCCAGCAGTGAATCAATCGAGCAGTTCTTC
TRBD1	.	TRBJ1-3	TRBV5-1	CASSLVPGGTGNTIYF	TGCGCCAGCAGCTTGGTTCCAGGGGGAACTGGAAACACCATATATTTT
TRBD2	.	TRBJ2-7	TRBV10-2	CASSELTSGGIVEQYF	TGCGCCAGCAGTGAGCTAACTAGCGGGGGGATTGTCGAGCAGTACTTC
TRBD2	.	TRBJ2-1	TRBV18	CASSPSSGVYNEQFF	TGTGCCAGTTCACCGTCTAGCGGGGTTTACAATGAGCAGTTCTTC
.	.	TRBJ2-1	TRBV7-3	CASSPGIGVEQFF	TGTGCCAGCAGCCCCGGGATTGGAGTTGAGCAGTTCTTC
TRBD1	.	TRBJ1-2	TRBV28	CASSPGQGVRNYGYTF	TGTGCCAGCAGTCCAGGACAGGGGGTAAGGAACTATGGCTACACCTTC
TRBD1	.	TRBJ1-6	TRBV9	CASSEGPGGNSPLHF	TGTGCCAGCAGCGAGGGACCAGGGGGTAATTCACCCCTCCACTTT
TRBD2	.	TRBJ2-1	TRBV19	CASTPTSGGTSEQFF	TGTGCCAGTACCCCCACTAGCGGGGGGACGAGTGAGCAGTTCTTC
.	.	TRBJ1-6	TRBV4-1	CASSQVDLGLSYSPLHF	TGCGCCAGCAGCCAAGTTGATTTGGGCCTATCGTATTCACCCCTCCACTTT
.	.	TRBJ2-7	TRBV19	CASSMEQGYEQYF	TGTGCCAGTAGTATGGAACAGGGTTACGAGCAGTACTTC
.	.	TRBJ2-7	TRBV11-3	CASSLVAPRGNYFSYEQYF	TGTGCCAGCAGCTTAGTAGCCCCCCGGGGAAACTATTTCTCCTACGAGCAGTACTTC
TRBD2	.	TRBJ2-1	TRBV4-3	CASSYSHGGAYNEQFF	TGCGCCAGCAGCTACTCACACGGGGGGGCTTACAATGAGCAGTTCTTC
.	.	TRBJ2-5	TRBV11-2	CASSFGTVKTQYF	TGTGCCAGCAGCTTCGGGACTGTTAAGACCCAGTACTTC
.	.	TRBJ1-4	TRBV19	CASTTREMNNEKLFF	TGTGCCAGTACCACCCGGGAAATGAATAATGAAAAACTGTTTTTT
TRBD1	.	TRBJ1-2	TRBV29-1	CSAGTGDGYTF	TGCAGCGCCGGGACAGGGGACGGCTACACCTTC
.	.	TRBJ1-1	TRBV29-1	CSVEMEGLKAEAFF	TGCAGCGTTGAAATGGAGGGGCTGAAGGCTGAAGCTTTCTTT
.	.	TRBJ1-2	TRBV27	CASSLGAVTLYGYTF	TGTGCCAGCAGTTTAGGGGCAGTTACTTTATATGGCTACACCTTC
TRBD2	few	TRBJ2-3	TRBV7-9	CASSLFGTSGVADTQYF	TGTGCCAGCAGCTTGTTTGGGACTAGCGGGGTCGCAGATACGCAGTATTTT
TRBD1	.	TRBJ2-2	TRBV7-6	CASSRTGEQPGELFF	TGTGCCAGCAGCCGGACAGGGGAGCAACCCGGGGAGCTGTTTTTT
TRBD2	few	TRBJ2-1	TRBV11-3	CASSLAGGYEQFF	TGTGCCAGCAGCTTGGCGGGGGGCTATGAGCAGTTCTTC
TRBD1	.	TRBJ1-6	TRBV27	CASRRDRANSPLHF	TGTGCCAGCAGACGGGACAGGGCGAATTCACCCCTCCACTTT
TRBD1	.	TRBJ1-2	TRBV28	CASRLPGGTYGYTF	TGTGCCAGCAGACTTCCAGGGGGCACCTATGGCTACACCTTC